This entry lists 8 T cell receptor beta chains sequenced from one sample in a study of T cell responses to AZD1222 COVID-19 vaccine. Sequenced by immunoSEQ multiplex PCR; TCRdb stores in-frame clones only, minus some. Here the sample spans 150,000 to 200,000 clones, 70% to 90% being singletons. The starting material was peripheral blood, obtained 28 days after the second dose of the MenACWY control vaccine. The receptors originated from an adult who received the MenACWY meningococcal vaccine as a control.

The rearrangement joins TRBV24-1 to TRBJ1-5; D uncertain. The CDR3 extends over 13 amino acids. Per the germline V gene, CDR1 is KGHDR and CDR2 is SFDVKD. Trimming removed 3 bases at V and 4 bases at J, with 6 bases between. The CDR3 DNA sequence: TGTGCCACCAGTGATAGGCGTAATCAGCCCCAGCATTTT. Protein product: CATSDRRNQPQHF.

V gene TRBV16 combines with J gene TRBJ1-4; D unclear. This CDR3 has 15 residues. Trimming removed 0 bases at V and 7 bases at J, with 12 bases between. The germline V gene encodes CDR1 KGHSY and CDR2 FQNENV. The CDR3 here is CASSQSQGFGEKLFF. Written as DNA, the CDR3 is TGTGCCAGCAGCCAATCACAAGGGTTCGGTGAAAAACTGTTTTTT.

The chain employs TRBV24-1 and TRBJ2-7; no reliable D call. The ends were cut back, 3 bases at V and 3 bases at J, with 14 bases in the middle. Germline CDR1 is KGHDR and CDR2 is SFDVKD. This CDR3 spans 15 amino acids. As DNA, the CDR3 is TGTGCCACCAGTGATCCCTTGACCCCCGTCTACGAGCAGTACTTC. Protein product: CATSDPLTPVYEQYF.

The V and J genes are TRBV18 and TRBJ2-7; TRBD1 matches at 11 bases. CDR3 size: 14 residues. Germline V gene sequence: CDR1 KGHSH, CDR2 LQKENI. After removal of 8 bases from V and 1 base from J, the junction contained 4 bases not matched to a gene. The CDR3 nucleotides are TGTGCCAGCGCCGGACAGGGGGCGTCCTACGAGCAGTACTTC. It is translated as CASAGQGASYEQYF.

The rearrangement uses TRBV28 and TRBJ1-5; no definite D call. V lost 3 bases to trimming and J lost 3 bases, with 9 bases between them. The CDR3 runs to 14 residues. CDR1 is MDHEN, CDR2 SYDVKM, per germline. CDR3 nucleotides: TGTGCCAGCAGTTTTATGGCAGACAATCAGCCCCAGCATTTT. This sequence encodes CASSFMADNQPQHF. The complete variable domain, with remaining parts taken from reference TRBV28 and TRBJ1-5, reads DVKVTQSSRYLVKRTGEKVFLECVQDMDHENMFWYRQDPGLGLRLIYFSYDVKMKEKGDIPEGYSVSREKKERFSLILESASTNQTSMYLCASSFMADNQPQHFGDGTRLSIL.

The chain uses TRBV5-1 and TRBJ2-2; D gene unclear. Trimming pared 4 bases from V and 0 bases from J, leaving 10 bases between. The CDR3 runs 15 residues. Germline V lookup: CDR1 SGHRS, CDR2 YFSETQ. The CDR3 here is CASSVGSANTGELFF. DNA of the CDR3: TGCGCCAGCAGCGTGGGATCTGCGAACACCGGGGAGCTGTTTTTT.

The rearrangement uses TRBV5-1 and TRBJ1-2, with 7 bases fitting TRBD1. The CDR3 loop spans 14 amino acids. The V and J ends lost 5 bases and 5 bases, in that order; junction bases with no gene match: 9. Germline V lookup: CDR1 SGHRS, CDR2 YFSETQ. The CDR3 loop is CASSFEWDSYGYTF. In DNA form, the CDR3 reads TGCGCCAGCAGTTTCGAGTGGGACAGTTATGGCTACACCTTC.

Concerning this clone: Within the sample, other DNA sequences also encode this same CDR3. The chain is built from TRBV7-9 and TRBJ2-3; D not certain. Trimming left V 5 bases short and J 0 bases short, with 6 bases between. Germline loops: CDR1 SEHNR, CDR2 FQNEAQ (reference sequence). The CDR3 covers 13 residues. This chain's CDR3 is CASSLPSTDTQYF. CDR3 nucleotides: TGTGCCAGCAGCCTCCCTAGCACAGATACGCAGTATTTT.